The clone carrying this T cell receptor beta chain was seen only a few times. Its specificity is not known. The data were taken from a study of cytomegalovirus exposure and HLA in healthy donors. The study's findings and limits: Later analysis identified a missense DCLRE1C variant that was linked to TCR beta V- and J-gene trimming.

CDR1 MNHEY and CDR2 SMNVEV come from the germline V gene (reference sequence). The ends lost 6 bases at V and 5 bases at J; junction bases unmatched: 0. The CDR3 runs to 13 residues. The PCR used 60 Vbeta and 13 Jbeta primers. This table comes from immunoSEQ multiplex PCR, and its TCRdb copy is limited to in-frame clones, with some not included. The data hold fewer than 200,000 clones, with over 60% observed a single time. The sequence derives from a girl between 10 and 17 years old in good health and CMV-seronegative. Input material: PBMCs. The chain couples TRBV27 to TRBJ1-4, with TRBD1 matching 10 bases. The CDR3 protein is CASRDRGNEKLFF. CDR3 bases: TGTGCCAGCAGGGACAGGGGGAATGAAAAACTGTTTTTT.